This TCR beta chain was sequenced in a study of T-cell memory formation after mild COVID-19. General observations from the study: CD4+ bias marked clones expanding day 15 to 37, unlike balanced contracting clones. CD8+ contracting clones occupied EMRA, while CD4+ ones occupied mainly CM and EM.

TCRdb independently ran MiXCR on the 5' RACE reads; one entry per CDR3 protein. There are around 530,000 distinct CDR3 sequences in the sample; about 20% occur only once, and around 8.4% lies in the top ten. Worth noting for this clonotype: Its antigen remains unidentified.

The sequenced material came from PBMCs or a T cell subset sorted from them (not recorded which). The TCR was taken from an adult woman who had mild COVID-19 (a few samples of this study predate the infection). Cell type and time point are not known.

This CDR3 is CASSLLGTSGGALHF. The CDR3, as DNA: TGTGCCAGCAGTCTGCTCGGGACTTCGGGGGGAGCCCTCCACTTT. The chain joins TRBV27 to TRBJ1-6, with D perhaps matching TRBD1 (5 bases). V was shortened by 5 bases and J by 14 bases, with 22 bases between the two germline ends. From germline, CDR1 is MNHEY and CDR2 SMNVEV (reference sequence). There are 15 residues in the CDR3.